This T cell receptor beta chain was captured in a study of shared clonotypes between healthy human individuals. This clone was counted only a few times. Germline-derived CDR1 and CDR2 are MDHEN and SYDVKM. V gave up 4 bases and J gave up 8 bases, with 23 bases separating them. The CDR3 length is 16 residues. TCRdb keeps only in-frame clones here, not all; method: immunoSEQ multiplex PCR. The table lists about 990,000 clones, 70% to 80% of them singletons, with 0.55% to 0.7% in the top ten. The receptor comes from a man between 18 and 35 years old in good health. Some clones in this sample may be carry-over from other donors' samples. Sequencing was performed on memory CD4+ T cells from PBMCs. Regarding subset: CD45RA-negative fraction. J is TRBJ1-2 and V is TRBV28; tentatively, D is TRBD1 (6 bases). The CDR3 region has the DNA TGTGCCAGCAGTTCCCCGGGGGGAGGGCGGACAGAGGGCTACACCTTC. Amino acids: CASSSPGGGRTEGYTF.